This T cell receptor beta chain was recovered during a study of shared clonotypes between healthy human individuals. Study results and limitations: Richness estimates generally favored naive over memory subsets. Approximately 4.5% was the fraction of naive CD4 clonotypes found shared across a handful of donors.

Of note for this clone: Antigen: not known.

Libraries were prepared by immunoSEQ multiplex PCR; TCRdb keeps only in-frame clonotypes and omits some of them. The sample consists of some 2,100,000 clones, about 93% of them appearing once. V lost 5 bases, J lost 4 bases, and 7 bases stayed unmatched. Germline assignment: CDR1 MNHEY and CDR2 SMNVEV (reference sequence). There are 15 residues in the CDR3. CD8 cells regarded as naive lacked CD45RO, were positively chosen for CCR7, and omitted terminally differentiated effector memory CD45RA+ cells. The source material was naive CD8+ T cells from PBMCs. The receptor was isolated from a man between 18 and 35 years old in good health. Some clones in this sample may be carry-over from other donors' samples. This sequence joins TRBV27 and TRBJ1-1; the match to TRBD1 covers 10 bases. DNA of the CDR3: TGTGCCAGCAGTCGAGACAGGGGGCCGATCACTGAAGCTTTCTTT. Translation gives CASSRDRGPITEAFF.